The 17 T cell receptor beta chains given below trace back to one sample, sequenced in a study of shared clonotypes between healthy human individuals (TCRdb year 2020). Receptor amplification or capture employed the immunoSEQ multiplex PCR assay. TCRdb retrieved this table from immuneACCESS and kept in-frame rearrangements only. Not all clones are present; in checked studies, unresolved V genes account for under half, and no reason is known for the remainder. The sample yields 2 million to 2.5 million clones; over 85% were counted once. The top ten hold about 0.39% of the sample. The sequenced material came from naive CD4+ T cells from PBMCs. The cell subset or site label of this sample denotes: CD45RA+ positively selected. Receptor source: a man younger than 30 in good health. Some clones in this sample may be carry-over from other donors' samples.

This rearrangement joins TRBV28 to TRBJ2-4, with TRBD2 identical over 9 bases. The CDR3 sequence is 13 residues long. V trimming: 5 bases; J trimming: 9 bases; junction bases outside the gene matches: 5. From germline, CDR1 is MDHEN and CDR2 SYDVKM. The CDR3 here is CASSAGGGGIQYF. DNA of the CDR3: TGTGCCAGCAGTGCGGGAGGGGGTGGCATTCAGTACTTC. The entire variable domain, with the rest obtained from reference TRBV28 and TRBJ2-4, is as follows: DVKVTQSSRYLVKRTGEKVFLECVQDMDHENMFWYRQDPGLGLRLIYFSYDVKMKEKGDIPEGYSVSREKKERFSLILESASTNQTSMYLCASSAGGGGIQYFGAGTRLSVL.

This clone was picked up a small number of times. This CDR3 reads CAWTTGDTEAFF. As DNA, the CDR3 is TGTGCCTGGACTACAGGAGACACTGAAGCTTTCTTT. The chain recombines TRBV30 with TRBJ1-1; a weak D match, TRBD1 (5 bases). The CDR3 loop spans 12 amino acids. Germline V CDR1 and CDR2: GTSNPN, SVGIG (reference sequence). V lost 4 bases and J 3 bases, leaving 9 bases between the germline ends.

The chain recombines TRBV10-3 with TRBJ2-7; 9 bases agree with TRBD2. This CDR3 contains 16 residues. Germline loops: CDR1 ENHRY, CDR2 SYGVKD. Trimming took 3 bases from V and 2 from J; bases not matched to a gene: 8. The DNA for the CDR3 is TGTGCCATCAGTGAATCGGTTAGCGGGAGCACCTACGAGCAGTACTTC. This codes for CAISESVSGSTYEQYF.

The gene calls are TRBV5-1 and TRBJ2-6; 7 bases agree with TRBD2. Germline assignment: CDR1 SGHRS and CDR2 YFSETQ. V shed 5 bases, J shed 4 bases, and the junction held 9 bases outside the gene matches. This CDR3 comprises 16 residues. CDR3 residues: CASRRREALGANVLTF. The CDR3 DNA follows: TGCGCCAGCAGGAGACGGGAGGCTCTCGGGGCCAACGTCCTGACTTTC.

CDR3 DNA: TGCAGCGTTGAAGGGACTCCAGGAACTGAAGCTTTCTTT. It specifies CSVEGTPGTEAFF. V gene TRBV29-1 combines with J gene TRBJ1-1; D unclear. V lost 1 base, J lost 5 bases, and 11 bases lay in between. Germline V CDR1 and CDR2: SQVTM, ANQGSEA. The CDR3 consists of 13 residues.

Regarding this clone: Other DNA sequences within the sample encode an identical CDR3. The CDR3: CASSLGQGPYEQYF. Written as DNA, the CDR3 is TGTGCCAGCAGCTTGGGACAGGGGCCCTACGAGCAGTACTTC. The V and J genes are TRBV5-4 and TRBJ2-7; 8 nucleotides match TRBD1. CDR3 size: 14 residues. V trimming: 0 bases; J trimming: 2 bases; junction bases outside the gene matches: 1. Germline V gene lookup returns CDR1 SGHNT and CDR2 YYREEE (reference sequence).

The chain carries TRBV7-3 and TRBJ2-1; 9 bases are a match to TRBD2. This CDR3 spans 15 amino acids. J was trimmed by 7 bases and V by 5 bases; bases with no gene match: 9. Looked up from germline, CDR1 is SGHTA and CDR2 is FQGTGA. DNA of the CDR3: TGTGCCAGCAGCGACGTAGCGGGAGTTTGGAATGAGCAGTTCTTC. Protein: CASSDVAGVWNEQFF. Full variable domain (missing parts from reference TRBV7-3 and TRBJ2-1): GAGVSQTPSNKVTEKGKYVELRCDPISGHTALYWYRQSLGQGPEFLIYFQGTGAADDSGLPNDRFFAVRPEGSVSTLKIQRTERGDSAVYLCASSDVAGVWNEQFFGPGTRLTVL.

This chain connects TRBV6-5 to TRBJ1-5; D call uncertain. Trimming cost V 6 bases and J 0 bases, with 12 bases left between them. The CDR3 length is 15 residues. Germline CDR1 reads MNHEY; CDR2 reads SVGAGI. CDR3 in DNA: TGTGCCAGCAGACTTAACTTCCTTAGCAATCAGCCCCAGCATTTT. Protein: CASRLNFLSNQPQHF.

This clone has only a few counts. This sequence joins TRBV5-4 and TRBJ1-3; no reliable D call. The CDR3 runs 17 residues. Germline V lookup: CDR1 SGHNT, CDR2 YYREEE (reference sequence). V was trimmed by 0 bases and J by 0 bases, leaving 13 bases between them. Written as DNA, the CDR3 is TGTGCCAGCAGCTTGGGTTGGGATCCGCTCTCTGGAAACACCATATATTTT. This sequence encodes CASSLGWDPLSGNTIYF.

This clone was detected only a few times. The V and J genes are TRBV9 and TRBJ1-2; 10 nucleotides agree with TRBD1. Germline-derived CDR1 and CDR2 are SGDLS and YYNGEE. Trimming cost V 6 bases and J 7 bases; bases outside gene matches: 6. The CDR3 runs 13 residues. The CDR3 spells CASNRDRGTGYTF. The CDR3 region has the DNA TGTGCCAGCAACCGGGACAGGGGCACTGGCTACACCTTC.

This sequence joins TRBV7-9 and TRBJ2-2, with D maybe TRBD1 (6 bases). This CDR3 has 16 residues. Germline V gives CDR1 SEHNR, CDR2 FQNEAQ (reference sequence). V lost 5 bases and J 2 bases, leaving 15 bases between the germline ends. CDR3 protein: CASSPGDTENTGELFF. The CDR3 DNA follows: TGTGCCAGCAGCCCAGGGGACACGGAAAACACCGGGGAGCTGTTTTTT.

The CDR3 loop reads CASSEGFRALNLVNTEAFF. The CDR3 nucleotides are TGTGCCAGCAGTGAGGGTTTCAGGGCCCTGAATCTTGTGAACACTGAAGCTTTCTTT. The chain combines TRBV6-1 with TRBJ1-1; D possibly corresponds to TRBD1 (5 bases). Looked up from germline, CDR1 is MNHNS and CDR2 is SASEGT. This CDR3 has 19 amino acids. Trimming shortened V by 3 bases and J by 0 bases, and 23 bases separated the two germline ends.

In regard to this clone: The identical CDR3 is also encoded by other nucleotide sequences in the sample. V is TRBV7-3 and J is TRBJ2-1; tentatively, D is TRBD2 (6 bases). Trimming took off 2 bases at V and 4 bases at J, with 9 bases between the two ends. Germline-derived CDR1 and CDR2 are SGHTA and FQGTGA. This CDR3 contains 14 residues. The CDR3 DNA is TGTGCCAGCAGCTTAGGGGGGACTTACAATGAGCAGTTCTTC. Translating gives CASSLGGTYNEQFF.

The chain combines TRBV7-9 with TRBJ2-5; TRBD2 is a possible D gene (6 bases). The CDR3 spans 16 residues. Germline CDR1 SEHNR, CDR2 FQNEAQ (reference sequence). With 5 bases removed from V and 5 bases from J, the gap between germline ends came to 21 bases. The CDR3 here is CASSVSRLDWRETQYF. The CDR3 coding sequence is TGTGCCAGCAGCGTTAGCCGACTAGACTGGAGGGAGACCCAGTACTTC. Looking up the rest from reference TRBV7-9 and TRBJ2-5 gives the full variable domain: DTGVSQNPRHKITKRGQNVTFRCDPISEHNRLYWYRQTLGQGPEFLTYFQNEAQLEKSRLLSDRFSAERPKGSFSTLEIQRTEQGDSAMYLCASSVSRLDWRETQYFGPGTRLLVL.

The chain joins TRBV11-1 to TRBJ2-1; 7 bases align to TRBD1. Germline CDR1 SGHAT, CDR2 FQDESV (reference sequence). This CDR3 spans 15 amino acids. V lost 5 bases, J lost 7 bases, and 11 bases stayed unmatched. CDR3 loop: CASSPRDRGSNEQFF. CDR3 DNA: TGTGCCAGCAGCCCCCGGGACAGAGGTTCGAATGAGCAGTTCTTC.

The chain is built from TRBV9 and TRBJ2-5, with D maybe TRBD2 (5 bases). Germline loops: CDR1 SGDLS, CDR2 YYNGEE. V gave up 1 base and J gave up 12 bases, with 25 bases separating them. The CDR3 extends over 16 amino acids. The CDR3 region is CASSVSFRSGVAGKYF. The CDR3, as DNA: TGTGCCAGCAGCGTAAGCTTCCGTAGTGGCGTCGCCGGGAAGTACTTC.

V gene TRBV7-9 combines with J gene TRBJ2-2, with unresolved D. The CDR3 has 13 residues. Looked up from germline, CDR1 is SEHNR and CDR2 is FQNEAQ (reference sequence). V gave up 0 bases and J gave up 5 bases, with 4 bases separating them. The CDR3 sequence is CASSLAETGELFF. For the CDR3, the DNA is TGTGCCAGCAGCTTAGCGGAGACCGGGGAGCTGTTTTTT.